This TCR beta chain derives from a study of T cell responses to AZD1222 COVID-19 vaccine. Sequencing used immunoSEQ multiplex PCR; TCRdb keeps in-frame clones, though not all of them. The sample comprises over 95,000 clones, 90% to 95% of which are singletons, and roughly 4.7% rests with the top ten. Germline assignment: CDR1 SGHNT and CDR2 YYREEE (reference sequence). The CDR3 contains 13 residues. Trimming shortened V by 0 bases and J by 5 bases, and 8 bases separated the two germline ends. This clonotype originated in an adult in good health. The chain is built from TRBV5-4 and TRBJ2-5, with D possibly being TRBD1 (6 bases). Sequencing used peripheral blood, obtained on day 0 of AZD1222 vaccination. CDR3 region: CASSLGQAETQYF. Written as DNA, the CDR3 is TGTGCCAGCAGCTTGGGACAGGCGGAGACCCAGTACTTC.